A single T cell receptor beta chain is shown here with its context. Its matching antigen is unknown. Looked up from germline, CDR1 is SGHVS and CDR2 is FNYEAQ. The CDR3 is made up of 16 amino acids. A 5'RACE template switching approach incorporating UMIs was used to make TCR beta cDNA. With the 5' RACE reads reprocessed, TCRdb shows one record per CDR3 protein and no DNA. The sample features roughly 390,000 distinct CDR3 sequences, with about 10% in its top ten. The source of the sample is a study of T cells expressing NK-cell markers. Study details: Within the sequenced cohort of eight donors, seven exhibited HCMV seropositivity and one was seronegative.

Whole-study results and caveats: HCMV specificity was not established for the expanded NKG2C+ T cell clones.

This clonotype was obtained from a woman aged 45-65 years in good health. This sequence joins TRBV7-6 and TRBJ1-1; TCRdb picks TRBD1, but there is no DNA to check that call. Sequencing used blood T cells: a sorted CD56 or NKG2C T cell subset, CD4+ or CD8+ T cells, or bulk PBMC T cells (not recorded which). CDR3: CASSLVGTWGNTEAFF.